Reported below is one T cell receptor (beta chain). Its matching antigen is unknown. Some clones are missing from TCRdb's copy, which holds only in-frame ones; the method was immunoSEQ multiplex PCR. This sample has 4,500 to 6,000 clones; 95% to 98% occur once, and the top ten carry around 0.47%. This record belongs to a study of naive CD8 T cells in extremely preterm neonates. Deletions cut 7 bases from V and 7 bases from J, with 20 bases between. CDR1 MDHEN and CDR2 SYDVKM come from the germline V gene. The CDR3 sequence is 15 residues long. Study-level findings and limits: CDR3 nucleotide sharing was 2.7% in preterm, 0.35% to 0.4% term, around 0.033% children, about 0.0094% adults. Preterm CDR3s were shorter than older groups', with fewer N additions and less trimming. Preterm samples differed in productive template counts; sample size was small.

Without labor or membrane rupture, elective cesareans at roughly 37-41 weeks supplied term cord blood. Mothers with known HIV infection were excluded. The chain has TRBV28 and TRBJ2-1, with D possibly TRBD1 on 7 matching bases. The specimen sequenced was naive CD8+ T cells from cord blood. The clonotype comes from a newborn in good health. CDR3 sequence reads: CASIGGGFGKNEQFF. In nucleotides, the CDR3 is TGTGCCAGCATCGGAGGGGGCTTCGGAAAGAATGAGCAGTTCTTC.